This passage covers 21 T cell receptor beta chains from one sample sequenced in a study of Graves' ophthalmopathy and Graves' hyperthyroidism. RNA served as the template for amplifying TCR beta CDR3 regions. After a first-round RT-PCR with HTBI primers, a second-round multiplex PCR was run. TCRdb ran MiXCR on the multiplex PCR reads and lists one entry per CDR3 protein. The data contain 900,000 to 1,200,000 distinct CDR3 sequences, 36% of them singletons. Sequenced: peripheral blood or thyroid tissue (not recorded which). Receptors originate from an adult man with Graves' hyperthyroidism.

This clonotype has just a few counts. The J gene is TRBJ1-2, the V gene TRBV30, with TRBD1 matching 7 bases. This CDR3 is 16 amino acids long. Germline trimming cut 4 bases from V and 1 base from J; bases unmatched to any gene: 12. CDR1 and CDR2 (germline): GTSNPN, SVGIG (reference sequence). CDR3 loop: CAWIRGGQPFNYGYTF. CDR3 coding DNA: TGTGCCTGGATCCGAGGGGGACAGCCGTTTAACTATGGCTACACCTTC. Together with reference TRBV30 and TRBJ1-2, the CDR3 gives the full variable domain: SQTIHQWPATLVQPVGSPLSLECTVEGTSNPNLYWYRQAAGRGLQLLFYSVGIGQISSEVPQNLSASRPQDRQFILSSKKLLLSDSGFYLCAWIRGGQPFNYGYTFGSGTRLTVV.

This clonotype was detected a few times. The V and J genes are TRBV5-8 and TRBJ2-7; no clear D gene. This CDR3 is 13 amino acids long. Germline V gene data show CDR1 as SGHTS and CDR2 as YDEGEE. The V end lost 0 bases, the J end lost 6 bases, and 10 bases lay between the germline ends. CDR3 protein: CASSLGTVAEQYF. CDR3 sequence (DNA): TGTGCCAGCAGCTTGGGAACTGTGGCCGAGCAGTACTTC.

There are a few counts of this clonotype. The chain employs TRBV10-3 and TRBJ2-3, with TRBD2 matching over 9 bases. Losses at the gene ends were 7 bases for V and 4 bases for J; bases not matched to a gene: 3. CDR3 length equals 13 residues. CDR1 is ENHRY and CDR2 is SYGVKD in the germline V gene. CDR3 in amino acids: CAIKRTSADTQYF. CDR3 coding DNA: TGTGCCATCAAGAGGACTAGCGCAGATACGCAGTATTTT.

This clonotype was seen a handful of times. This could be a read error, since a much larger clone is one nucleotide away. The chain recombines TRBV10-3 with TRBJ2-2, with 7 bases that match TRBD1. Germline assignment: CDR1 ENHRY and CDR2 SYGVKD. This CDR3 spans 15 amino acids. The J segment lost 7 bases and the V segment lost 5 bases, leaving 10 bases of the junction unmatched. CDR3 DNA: TGTGCCATCAGTAGCCAGACAGGGACGAGCGGGGAGCTGTTTTTT. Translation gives CAISSQTGTSGELFF.

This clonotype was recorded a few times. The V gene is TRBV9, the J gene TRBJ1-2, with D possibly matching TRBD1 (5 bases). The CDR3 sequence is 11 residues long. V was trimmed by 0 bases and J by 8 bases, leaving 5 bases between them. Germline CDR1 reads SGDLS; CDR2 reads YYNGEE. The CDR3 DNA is TGTGCCAGCAGCGTAGAGGGGGGCTACACCTTC. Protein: CASSVEGGYTF.

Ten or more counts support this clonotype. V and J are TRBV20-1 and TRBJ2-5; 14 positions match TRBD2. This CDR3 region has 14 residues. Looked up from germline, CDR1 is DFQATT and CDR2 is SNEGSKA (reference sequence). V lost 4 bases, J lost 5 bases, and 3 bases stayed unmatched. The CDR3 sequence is CSATGTSGSETQYF. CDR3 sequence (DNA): TGCAGTGCTACCGGGACTAGCGGGAGTGAGACCCAGTACTTC.

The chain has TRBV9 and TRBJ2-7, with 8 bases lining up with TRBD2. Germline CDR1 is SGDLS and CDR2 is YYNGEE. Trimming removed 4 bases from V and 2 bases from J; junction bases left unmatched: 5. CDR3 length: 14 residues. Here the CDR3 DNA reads TGTGCCAGCAGCCACGGACTAGCCCCCTACGAGCAGTACTTC. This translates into CASSHGLAPYEQYF.

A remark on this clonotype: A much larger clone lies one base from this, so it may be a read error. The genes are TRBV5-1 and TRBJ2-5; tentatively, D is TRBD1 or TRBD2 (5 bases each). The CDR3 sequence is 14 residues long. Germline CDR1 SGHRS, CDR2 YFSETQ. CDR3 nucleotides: TGCGCCAGCACCACGGGCAGGGACGGAGAGACCCGGTACTTC. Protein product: CASTTGRDGETRYF.

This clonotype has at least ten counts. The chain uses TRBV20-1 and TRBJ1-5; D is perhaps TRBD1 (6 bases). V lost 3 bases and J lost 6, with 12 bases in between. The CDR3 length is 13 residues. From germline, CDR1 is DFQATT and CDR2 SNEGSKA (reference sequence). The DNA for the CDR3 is TGCAGTGCTAGTCCCAGGGGAGGTCAGCCCCAGCATTTT. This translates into CSASPRGGQPQHF.

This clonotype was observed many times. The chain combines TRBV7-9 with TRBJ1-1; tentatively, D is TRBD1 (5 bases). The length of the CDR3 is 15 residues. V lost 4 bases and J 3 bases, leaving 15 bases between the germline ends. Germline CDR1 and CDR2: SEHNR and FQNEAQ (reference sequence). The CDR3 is CASSSAPQVYTEAFF. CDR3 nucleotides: TGTGCCAGCAGCTCGGCCCCACAGGTGTACACTGAAGCTTTCTTT.

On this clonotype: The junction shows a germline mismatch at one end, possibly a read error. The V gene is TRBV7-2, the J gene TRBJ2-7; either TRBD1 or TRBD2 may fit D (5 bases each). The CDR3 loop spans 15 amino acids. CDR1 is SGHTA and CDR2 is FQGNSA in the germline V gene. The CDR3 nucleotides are TGTGCCAGCACTCCTTGGGGGATCTGGTCGGGCGGGCTCAACTTC. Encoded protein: CASTPWGIWSGGLNF.

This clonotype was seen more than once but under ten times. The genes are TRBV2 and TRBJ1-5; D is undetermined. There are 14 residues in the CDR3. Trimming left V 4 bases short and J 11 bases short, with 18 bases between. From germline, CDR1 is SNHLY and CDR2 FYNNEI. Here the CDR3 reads CASSAVRSGETQHF. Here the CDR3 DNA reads TGTGCCAGCAGTGCTGTCCGATCGGGTGAGACCCAGCATTTT.

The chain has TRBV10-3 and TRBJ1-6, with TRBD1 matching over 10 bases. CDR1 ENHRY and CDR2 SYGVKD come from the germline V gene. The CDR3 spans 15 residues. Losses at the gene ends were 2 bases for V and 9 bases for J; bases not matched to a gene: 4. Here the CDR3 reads CAISERGQGFSPLHF. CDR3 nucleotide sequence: TGTGCCATCAGTGAGAGGGGACAGGGGTTTTCACCCCTCCACTTT.

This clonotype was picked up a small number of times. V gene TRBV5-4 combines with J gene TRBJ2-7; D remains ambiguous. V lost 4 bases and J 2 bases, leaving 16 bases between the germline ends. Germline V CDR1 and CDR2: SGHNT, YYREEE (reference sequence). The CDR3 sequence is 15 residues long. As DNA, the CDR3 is TGTGCCAGCAGCAAATTCTCTGGGGAAACCTACGAGCAGTACTTC. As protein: CASSKFSGETYEQYF.

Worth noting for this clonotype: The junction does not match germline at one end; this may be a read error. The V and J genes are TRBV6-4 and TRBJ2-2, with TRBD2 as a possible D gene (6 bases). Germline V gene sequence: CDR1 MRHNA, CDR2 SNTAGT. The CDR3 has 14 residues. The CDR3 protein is CASSYLGFGGELLF. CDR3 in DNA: TGTGCCAGCAGTTACCTCGGATTTGGCGGGGAGCTGCTTTTT.

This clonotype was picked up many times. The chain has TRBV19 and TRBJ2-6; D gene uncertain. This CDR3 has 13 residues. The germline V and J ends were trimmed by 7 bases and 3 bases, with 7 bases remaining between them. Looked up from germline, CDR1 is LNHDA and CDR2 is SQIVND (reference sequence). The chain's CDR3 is CASTSFGANVLTF. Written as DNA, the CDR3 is TGTGCCAGTACCTCTTTTGGGGCCAACGTCCTGACTTTC.

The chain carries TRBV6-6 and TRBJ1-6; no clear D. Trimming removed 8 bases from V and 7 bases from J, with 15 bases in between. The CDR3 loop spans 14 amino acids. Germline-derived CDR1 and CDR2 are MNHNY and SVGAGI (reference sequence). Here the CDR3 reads CASGLRVGNSPLHF. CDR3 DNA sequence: TGTGCCAGCGGCCTGAGGGTGGGGAATTCACCCCTCCACTTT.

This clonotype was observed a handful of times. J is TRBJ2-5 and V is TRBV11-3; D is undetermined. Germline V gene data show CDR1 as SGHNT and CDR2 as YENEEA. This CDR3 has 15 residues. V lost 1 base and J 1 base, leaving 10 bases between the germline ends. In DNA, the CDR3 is TGTGCCAGCAGCTTAGCCACAGCCTTCCAAGAGACCCAGTACTTC. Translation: CASSLATAFQETQYF.

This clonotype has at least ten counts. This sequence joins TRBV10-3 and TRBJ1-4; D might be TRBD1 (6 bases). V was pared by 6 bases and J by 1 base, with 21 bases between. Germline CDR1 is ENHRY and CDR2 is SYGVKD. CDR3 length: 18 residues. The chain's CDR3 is CAISPTGRGLGTNEKLFF. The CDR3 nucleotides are TGTGCCATCAGCCCGACGGGCAGGGGACTTGGAACTAATGAAAAACTGTTTTTT.

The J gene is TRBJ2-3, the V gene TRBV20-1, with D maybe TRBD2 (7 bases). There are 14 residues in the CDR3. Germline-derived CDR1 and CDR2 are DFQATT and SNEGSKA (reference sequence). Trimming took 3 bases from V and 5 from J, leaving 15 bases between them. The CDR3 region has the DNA TGCAGTGCTAGCCGGGGGGCGAGTGAAGATACGCAGTATTTT. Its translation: CSASRGASEDTQYF.

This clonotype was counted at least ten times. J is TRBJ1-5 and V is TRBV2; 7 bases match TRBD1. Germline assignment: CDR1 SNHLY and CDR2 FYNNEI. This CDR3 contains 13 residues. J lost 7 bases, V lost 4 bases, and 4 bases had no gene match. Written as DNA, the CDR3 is TGTGCCAGCAGTGGGACAGGACTACAGCCCCAGCATTTT. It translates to CASSGTGLQPQHF.